These 3 T cell receptor beta chains were all obtained from the same sample, sequenced in a study of CD8+ T cells in alopecia areata. As the sequencing template, cDNA was produced by extracting RNA and reverse transcribing it. Only in-frame clones appear in the TCRdb table, and some are missing; sequencing was by immunoSEQ multiplex PCR. The table has 140,000 to 150,000 clones, 58% seen once. This sample comprised CD4+ T cells sorted from blood, obtained at week 0. Receptors originate from a human donor with alopecia areata.

J is TRBJ1-5 and V is TRBV18; D is unclear. This CDR3 spans 16 amino acids. Germline V gene sequence: CDR1 KGHSH, CDR2 LQKENI. Trimming stripped 2 bases from V and 1 base from J, with 12 bases between. This CDR3 is CASSPRSGLSNQPQHF. The CDR3 coding sequence is TGTGCCAGCTCACCAAGGTCAGGACTAAGCAATCAGCCCCAGCATTTT.

This rearrangement joins TRBV7-2 to TRBJ2-1, with D possibly matching TRBD1 (5 bases). The CDR3 is made up of 13 amino acids. Trimming cost V 2 bases and J 9 bases, with 11 bases left between them. Germline V gene data show CDR1 as SGHTA and CDR2 as FQGNSA. CDR3 sequence reads: CASSLSTVGEQFF. CDR3 in DNA: TGTGCCAGCAGCTTATCGACAGTAGGTGAGCAGTTCTTC.

V gene TRBV7-2 combines with J gene TRBJ2-4; D is perhaps TRBD2 (7 bases). Trimming removed 5 bases at V and 1 base at J, with 15 bases between. Looked up from germline, CDR1 is SGHTA and CDR2 is FQGNSA. CDR3 length: 16 amino acids. This CDR3 is CASSEGGGNAKNIQYF. The CDR3 DNA reads TGTGCCAGCAGCGAAGGGGGGGGCAACGCCAAAAACATTCAGTACTTC. Full variable domain (remainder filled in from reference TRBV7-2 and TRBJ2-4): GAGVSQSPSNKVTEKGKDVELRCDPISGHTALYWYRQSLGQGLEFLIYFQGNSAPDKSGLPSDRFSAERTGGSVSTLTIQRTQQEDSAVYLCASSEGGGNAKNIQYFGAGTRLSVL.